This T cell receptor beta chain was identified in a study of vaccination and CD4 T cells after COVID-19. Background on the study: Convalescents were six males and four females, two of them Hispanic. Broader study findings: Post-vaccination reactive clonotypes (median roughly 40) did not differ significantly from post-infection (approximately 20). Analysis of convalescent patients found that 304 of 307 vaccine-specific clones were spike mono-reactive.

Treatment in this sample: roughly 10-day PBMC culture with coronavirus spike peptide pools or control peptides (ViraFEST assay). The assay that was used to sequence DNA from cultured CD4+ T cells was the Oncomine TCR Beta short-read assay. TCRdb reprocessed the PCR reads via MiXCR and lists one record per CDR3 protein. The sample has approximately 4,100 distinct CDR3 sequences, approximately 16% seen once. With regard to this clonotype: Its antigen is unknown.

In germline, CDR1 is MNHNS, CDR2 SASEGT. The CDR3 contains 14 residues. Trimming cost V 11 bases and J 1 base, with 16 bases left between them. The receptor was isolated from a human donor who had recovered from COVID-19. The sequencing input was CD4+ T cells from blood, cultured in vitro. The chain uses TRBV6-1 and TRBJ2-3; the D call may be TRBD1 or TRBD2 (6 bases each). The CDR3 region is CAVRGAQGTDTQYF. As DNA, the CDR3 is TGTGCCGTGAGGGGGGCGCAAGGCACAGATACGCAGTATTTT.